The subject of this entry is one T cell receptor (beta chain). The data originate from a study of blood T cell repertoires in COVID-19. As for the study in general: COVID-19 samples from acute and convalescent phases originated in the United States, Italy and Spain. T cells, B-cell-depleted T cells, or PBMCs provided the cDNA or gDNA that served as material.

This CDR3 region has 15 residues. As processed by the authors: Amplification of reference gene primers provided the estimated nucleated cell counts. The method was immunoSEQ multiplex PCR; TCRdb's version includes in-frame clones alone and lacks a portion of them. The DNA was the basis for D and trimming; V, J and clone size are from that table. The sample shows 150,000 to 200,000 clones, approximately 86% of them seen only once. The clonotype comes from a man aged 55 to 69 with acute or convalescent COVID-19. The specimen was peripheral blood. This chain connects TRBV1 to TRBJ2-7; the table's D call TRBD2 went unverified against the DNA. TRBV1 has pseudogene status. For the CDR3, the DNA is TGCACCAGCAGCCTAGGACTTTCCCAATCCTACGAGCAGTACTTC. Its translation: CTSSLGLSQSYEQYF.